The present TCR beta chain was sequenced within a study of OX40 agonist ivuxolimab in advanced cancers. Study as a whole: The dose of intravenous ivuxolimab that patients received every 2 weeks ranged from 0.01 to 10 mg/kg. Participants, 82.7% male, averaged approximately 65 years of age, ranging from roughly 23 to 80.

Clones were sequenced by immunoSEQ multiplex PCR, and TCRdb holds only the in-frame ones, with some missing. Here the sample spans around 12,000 clones, less than 80% being singletons. With autoimmune disease history or systemic immunosuppression, patients were excluded. The germline gives CDR1 LNHNV, CDR2 YYDKDF (reference sequence). The CDR3 consists of 15 residues. The V segment lost 0 bases and the J segment 2 bases; nucleotides outside the gene matches: 3. This clonotype originated in an adult with an advanced solid tumor such as melanoma, head and neck, liver or kidney cancer. This chain connects TRBV15 to TRBJ1-2, with 7 bases fitting TRBD1. The input for sequencing was CD4+ or CD8+ T cells sorted from blood, taken in a trial of the OX40 agonist ivuxolimab. DNA for the CDR3: TGTGCCACCAGCAGAGAGGTGACAGGGAACTATGGCTACACCTTC. It translates to CATSREVTGNYGYTF.